The 23 T cell receptor beta chains below come from one sample, sequenced in a study of response to subunit inactivated influenza vaccine. One entry per CDR3 protein results from TCRdb running MiXCR on the RT-PCR reads. The data hold hundreds of thousands of distinct CDR3 sequences, with 16% observed a single time. Source: CD4+ T cells sorted from PBMCs, taken 23 to 25 months after vaccination. The source is a man between 50 and 69 years old who received an inactivated influenza vaccine.

V and J are TRBV20-1 and TRBJ2-1, with 7 bases identical to TRBD1. CDR1 is DFQATT and CDR2 is SNEGSKA in the germline V gene (reference sequence). The CDR3 covers 14 residues. The V segment lost 2 bases and the J segment 5 bases; nucleotides outside the gene matches: 6. The CDR3 spells CSARRGQQDNEQFF. The CDR3 bases are TGCAGTGCTAGACGGGGACAGCAAGACAATGAGCAGTTCTTC.

The V gene is TRBV9, the J gene TRBJ2-1; 12 nucleotides line up with TRBD1. After removal of 4 bases from V and 5 bases from J, the junction contained 13 bases not matched to a gene. CDR1 SGDLS and CDR2 YYNGEE come from the germline V gene. CDR3 length: 18 amino acids. The chain's CDR3 is CASSRGQGARTSDNEQFF. CDR3 sequence (DNA): TGTGCCAGCAGCAGGGGACAGGGGGCTCGGACTAGCGACAATGAGCAGTTCTTC.

This clonotype occurred a few times. The V and J genes are TRBV4-3 and TRBJ2-1; 8 bases align to TRBD1. Germline CDR1 LGHNA, CDR2 YSLEER. This CDR3 has 13 amino acids. Trimming took 4 bases from V and 10 from J; bases not matched to a gene: 6. Here the CDR3 DNA reads TGCGCCAGCAGCCGAACGGACAGGGTCGAGCAGTTCTTC. It is translated as CASSRTDRVEQFF.

The chain uses TRBV7-8 and TRBJ1-1; D remains unclear. V gave up 3 bases and J gave up 11 bases, with 13 bases separating them. Germline V lookup: CDR1 SGHVS, CDR2 FQNEAQ. This CDR3 is built from 12 residues. The CDR3 region has the DNA TGTGCCAGCAGCTTGGCCCAGGATGGGGCTTTCTTT. It specifies CASSLAQDGAFF.

DNA of the CDR3: TGTGCCAGCAGAGGACAGGGGATCGGCACCGGGGAGCTGTTTTTT. It is translated as CASRGQGIGTGELFF. The chain joins TRBV28 to TRBJ2-2; 9 bases fit TRBD1. V dropped 6 bases and J dropped 4; count of bases not matched to a gene: 6. This CDR3 contains 15 residues. From germline, CDR1 is MDHEN and CDR2 SYDVKM.

This chain links TRBV7-2 with TRBJ2-7; D gene uncertain. Germline CDR1 is SGHTA and CDR2 is FQGNSA. The V and J ends lost 5 bases and 2 bases respectively, with 13 bases between them. The CDR3 is made up of 14 amino acids. In DNA form, the CDR3 reads TGTGCCAGCAGCCAGAAGGGTATCCCCTACGAGCAGTACTTC. It is translated as CASSQKGIPYEQYF.

This clonotype was found a few times. The genes are TRBV5-1 and TRBJ2-7, with D possibly being TRBD2 (6 bases). V lost 2 bases and J lost 1, with 13 bases in between. CDR1 and CDR2 (germline): SGHRS, YFSETQ. The CDR3 runs 15 residues. The CDR3 sequence: CASSFGGEPSYEQYF. CDR3 coding DNA: TGCGCCAGCAGCTTCGGCGGGGAACCTTCCTACGAGCAGTACTTC. The full variable domain, its missing parts supplied by reference TRBV5-1 and TRBJ2-7, is KAGVTQTPRYLIKTRGQQVTLSCSPISGHRSVSWYQQTPGQGLQFLFEYFSETQRNKGNFPGRFSGRQFSNSRSEMNVSTLELGDSALYLCASSFGGEPSYEQYFGPGTRLTVT.

This clonotype was counted between two and nine times. The chain employs TRBV7-8 and TRBJ2-1; TRBD2 aligns across 7 bases. Germline assignment: CDR1 SGHVS and CDR2 FQNEAQ. The CDR3 sequence is 12 residues long. The CDR3 nucleotides are TGTGTTACGGGAGGCCACTACAATGAGCAGTTCTTC. It translates to CVTGGHYNEQFF.

The chain joins TRBV5-1 to TRBJ2-2, with D perhaps TRBD1 or TRBD2 (5 bases each). This CDR3 has 17 residues. Per the germline V gene, CDR1 is SGHRS and CDR2 is YFSETQ. Trimming removed 5 bases from V and 0 bases from J, with 17 bases in between. CDR3 protein: CASSFGTRGANTGELFF. The CDR3 DNA reads TGCGCCAGCAGTTTCGGGACGCGAGGCGCGAACACCGGGGAGCTGTTTTTT.

The CDR3 bases are TGTGCCAGCAGCCAAGTGAACGGGAAAGAGACCCAGTACTTC. Translating gives CASSQVNGKETQYF. This chain joins TRBV3-1 and TRBJ2-5, with TRBD2 as a possible D gene (5 bases). The germline V and J ends were trimmed by 1 base and 3 bases, with 9 bases remaining between them. Germline V CDR1 and CDR2: LGHDT, YNNKEL (reference sequence). CDR3 length: 14 residues.

The chain has TRBV7-2 and TRBJ2-3, with D possibly matching TRBD2 (5 bases). Germline V gene sequence: CDR1 SGHTA, CDR2 FQGNSA. CDR3 length: 15 amino acids. V shed 0 bases and J shed 3 bases, with 10 bases lying between them. The CDR3 protein is CASSLAVPGTDTQYF. CDR3 in DNA: TGTGCCAGCAGCTTAGCGGTCCCGGGGACAGATACGCAGTATTTT.

The rearrangement uses TRBV20-1 and TRBJ1-2; D not resolved. V was pared by 2 bases and J by 3 bases, with 13 bases between. The germline gives CDR1 DFQATT, CDR2 SNEGSKA (reference sequence). There are 14 residues in the CDR3. CDR3: CSARSRTGDYGYTF. CDR3 in DNA: TGCAGTGCTAGATCAAGGACGGGCGACTATGGCTACACCTTC.

The J gene is TRBJ2-5, the V gene TRBV7-7; either TRBD1 or TRBD2 may supply D (6 bases each). The CDR3 is 15 amino acids. V was clipped by 4 bases and J by 5 bases, with 17 bases between them. Germline V CDR1 and CDR2: SSHAT, FNYEAQ (reference sequence). This chain's CDR3 is CASSWSGGDRETQYF. For the CDR3, the DNA is TGTGCCAGCAGCTGGTCCGGGGGCGACAGGGAGACCCAGTACTTC. The whole variable domain, filled in from reference TRBV7-7 and TRBJ2-5, reads GAGVSQSPRYKVTKRGQDVTLRCDPISSHATLYWYQQALGQGPEFLTYFNYEAQPDKSGLPSDRFSAERPEGSISTLTIQRTEQRDSAMYRCASSWSGGDRETQYFGPGTRLLVL.

The chain has TRBV20-1 and TRBJ2-2; D is undetermined. V was shortened by 6 bases and J by 4 bases, with 12 bases between the two germline ends. The V gene's germline CDR1 is DFQATT and CDR2 SNEGSKA (reference sequence). The CDR3 loop spans 13 amino acids. The CDR3 coding sequence is TGCAGTGCAGAAACTGACCTCACCGGGGAGCTGTTTTTT. This codes for CSAETDLTGELFF.

The rearrangement uses TRBV20-1 and TRBJ2-7; 7 nucleotides align to TRBD2. Losses at the gene ends were 3 bases for V and 5 bases for J; bases not matched to a gene: 10. The V gene's germline CDR1 is DFQATT and CDR2 SNEGSKA (reference sequence). The CDR3 length is 14 residues. CDR3 amino acids: CSASVRGLHDEQYF. The CDR3 DNA reads TGCAGTGCTAGCGTACGGGGACTACATGACGAGCAGTACTTC.

The chain combines TRBV20-1 with TRBJ2-7, with 7 bases that match TRBD2. The V gene end was trimmed by 3 bases and the J gene end by 2 bases; junction bases not matched to a gene: 19. Germline V gene data show CDR1 as DFQATT and CDR2 as SNEGSKA (reference sequence). The CDR3 is made up of 18 amino acids. The CDR3 reads CSASPNLGASGKPYEQYF. Here the CDR3 DNA reads TGCAGTGCTAGTCCCAATTTAGGGGCTAGCGGTAAACCCTACGAGCAGTACTTC.

The chain combines TRBV6-1 with TRBJ2-7; either TRBD1 or TRBD2 may supply D (5 bases each). The CDR3 contains 15 residues. CDR1 MNHNS and CDR2 SASEGT come from the germline V gene. The V and J ends lost 3 bases and 2 bases respectively, with 14 bases between them. In DNA form, the CDR3 reads TGTGCCAGCAGTGATCCCGGGACGGGAACCTACGAGCAGTACTTC. Its translation is CASSDPGTGTYEQYF.

The genes are TRBV6-1 and TRBJ2-2, with D uncertain. This CDR3 has 14 amino acids. V lost 6 bases to trimming and J lost 7 bases, with 15 bases between them. CDR1 MNHNS and CDR2 SASEGT come from the germline V gene. CDR3 DNA sequence: TGTGCCAGCAGGGAGCAACTCCAGGTCGGGGAGCTGTTTTTT. It codes for CASREQLQVGELFF.

This clonotype has just a few counts. The CDR3 is CASSYDRGNEQFF. The CDR3, as DNA: TGCGCCAGCAGCTACGACAGGGGCAATGAGCAGTTCTTC. The J gene is TRBJ2-1, the V gene TRBV5-1, with 8 bases aligning to TRBD1. Germline CDR1 SGHRS, CDR2 YFSETQ. The CDR3 is 13 amino acids. Germline trimming cut 3 bases from V and 6 bases from J; bases unmatched to any gene: 2. The whole variable domain, filled in from reference TRBV5-1 and TRBJ2-1, reads KAGVTQTPRYLIKTRGQQVTLSCSPISGHRSVSWYQQTPGQGLQFLFEYFSETQRNKGNFPGRFSGRQFSNSRSEMNVSTLELGDSALYLCASSYDRGNEQFFGPGTRLTVL.

In its sample, this clonotype was seen a few times. The chain employs TRBV5-1 and TRBJ1-1; D gene uncertain. The CDR3 is 14 amino acids. The germline CDR1 and CDR2 sequences are SGHRS and YFSETQ. Trimming pared 6 bases from V and 1 base from J, leaving 13 bases between. In nucleotides, the CDR3 is TGCGCCAGCAAAATCGGGCTAGCGAACACTGAAGCTTTCTTT. Amino acid sequence: CASKIGLANTEAFF.

This clonotype showed up many times. The V call is TRBV7-2, the J call TRBJ2-2; 8 nucleotides match TRBD2. Germline V lookup: CDR1 SGHTA, CDR2 FQGNSA. Unmatched junction bases numbered 5, after V lost 5 bases and J lost 6 bases. The CDR3 covers 14 residues. This chain's CDR3 is CASSPWTSSGELFF. The CDR3 DNA reads as TGTGCCAGCAGCCCCTGGACTAGCTCCGGGGAGCTGTTTTTT.

The J gene is TRBJ2-7, the V gene TRBV2; unclear D gene. Trimming removed 1 base at V and 4 bases at J, with 5 bases between. The germline V gene encodes CDR1 SNHLY and CDR2 FYNNEI. The CDR3 has 12 residues. The CDR3 protein is CASSEEVYEQYF. DNA of the CDR3: TGTGCCAGCAGTGAAGAGGTTTACGAGCAGTACTTC.

This chain uses TRBV23-1 with TRBJ2-5; TRBD1 matches 7 bases. TRBV23-1 is known as an ORF, though its function is uncertain. The CDR3 loop spans 17 amino acids. The junction had 19 bases not matched to a gene; V was cut back by 7 bases and J by 5 bases. The CDR3 DNA sequence: TGCGCCAGCATCCACGTGAGGGACAGCATATTGGTGGAGACCCAGTACTTC. It yields the protein CASIHVRDSILVETQYF.